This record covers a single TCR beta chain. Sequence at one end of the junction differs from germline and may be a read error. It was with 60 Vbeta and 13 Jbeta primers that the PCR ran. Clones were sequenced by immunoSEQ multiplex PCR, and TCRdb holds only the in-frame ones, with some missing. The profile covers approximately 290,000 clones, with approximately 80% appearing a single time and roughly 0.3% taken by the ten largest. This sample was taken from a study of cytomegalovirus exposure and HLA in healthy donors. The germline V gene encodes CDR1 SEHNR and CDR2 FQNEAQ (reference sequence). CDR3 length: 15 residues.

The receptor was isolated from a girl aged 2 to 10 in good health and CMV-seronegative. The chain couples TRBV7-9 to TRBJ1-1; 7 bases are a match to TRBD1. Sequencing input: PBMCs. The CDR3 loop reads CSSSKRDSRQDEAFF. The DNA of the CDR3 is TGTTCCAGCAGCAAAAGGGACAGTCGCCAAGATGAAGCTTTCTTT.